These 11 T cell receptor beta chains were sequenced from one sample in a study of siplizumab effects on memory and regulatory T cells. The data were produced by immunoSEQ multiplex PCR, yet TCRdb's version contains in-frame clones alone and is incomplete. The data show over 70,000 clones, 70% to 90% seen once. Source material: CD4+ T cells sorted from blood. The origin of the receptors is a human donor in good health.

CDR3 amino acids: CASSWGETQYF. The CDR3 DNA follows: TGTGCCAGCAGTTGGGGAGAGACCCAGTACTTC. The V and J genes are TRBV6-6 and TRBJ2-5; D is uncertain. This CDR3 has 11 residues. The V end lost 4 bases, the J end lost 4 bases, and 4 bases lay between the germline ends. The V gene's germline CDR1 is MNHNY and CDR2 SVGAGI (reference sequence).

This clone was detected a few times. The chain couples TRBV27 to TRBJ1-2; 7 bases are shared with TRBD1. The CDR3 is 13 amino acids. CDR1 and CDR2 (germline): MNHEY, SMNVEV (reference sequence). V lost 10 bases and J lost 8; bases outside the gene matches: 13. This CDR3 is CATRRGQGGGYTF. DNA of the CDR3: TGTGCCACCCGGAGGGGGCAGGGAGGAGGCTACACCTTC.

The rearrangement joins TRBV14 to TRBJ2-1; D ambiguous. Germline loops: CDR1 SGHDN, CDR2 FVKESK. V shed 0 bases and J shed 13 bases, with 10 bases lying between them. The CDR3 loop spans 12 amino acids. The CDR3: CASSQDRVLQFF. CDR3 DNA: TGTGCCAGCAGCCAAGACCGGGTCCTACAGTTCTTC.

The chain combines TRBV6-5 with TRBJ1-5; 8 nucleotides match TRBD1. The CDR3 runs 15 residues. The V gene end was trimmed by 4 bases and the J gene end by 3 bases; junction bases not matched to a gene: 5. Germline lookup yields CDR1 MNHEY and CDR2 SVGAGI. The CDR3 DNA reads TGTGCCAGCAGTTCCCGGACAGGGACCAATCAGCCCCAGCATTTT. Its translation: CASSSRTGTNQPQHF.

The chain carries TRBV19 and TRBJ2-1; TRBD2 aligns across 13 bases. From germline, CDR1 is LNHDA and CDR2 SQIVND (reference sequence). Trimming at V came to 6 bases and at J to 6 bases, leaving 11 bases not matched to a gene. CDR3 length: 17 amino acids. The CDR3 sequence: CASRRAGGTSGANEQFF. The CDR3 nucleotides are TGTGCCAGTAGGAGGGCCGGTGGGACTAGCGGGGCCAATGAGCAGTTCTTC.

The chain is built from TRBV5-6 and TRBJ2-1, with a tentative D call TRBD2 (5 bases). Looked up from germline, CDR1 is SGHDT and CDR2 is YYEEEE. The CDR3 loop spans 12 amino acids. Trimming removed 4 bases at V and 15 bases at J, with 17 bases between. The CDR3 DNA is TGTGCCAGCAGCCCTAGCTTGGGTATTCGGTTCTTC. As protein: CASSPSLGIRFF.

The CDR3 reads CSVVTAGSEAFF. The CDR3 DNA reads as TGCAGCGTTGTAACGGCCGGATCTGAAGCTTTCTTT. This chain joins TRBV29-1 and TRBJ1-1; D remains ambiguous. Germline V gene data show CDR1 as SQVTM and CDR2 as ANQGSEA. The V end was cut by 4 bases, the J end by 6 bases, with 12 bases between. The CDR3 is 12 amino acids. The full variable domain, completed using reference TRBV29-1 and TRBJ1-1, is SAVISQKPSRDICQRGTSLTIQCQVDSQVTMMFWYRQQPGQSLTLIATANQGSEATYESGFVIDKFPISRPNLTFSTLTVSNMSPEDSSIYLCSVVTAGSEAFFGQGTRLTVV.

The chain carries TRBV30 and TRBJ2-1; possibly TRBD1 for D (5 bases). Trimming left V 2 bases short and J 10 bases short, with 9 bases between. The CDR3 has 11 amino acids. The germline CDR1 and CDR2 sequences are GTSNPN and SVGIG (reference sequence). The CDR3 protein is CAWSYSGEQFF. DNA of the CDR3: TGTGCCTGGAGTTATTCAGGGGAGCAGTTCTTC.

This clone was found a few times. The rearrangement joins TRBV30 to TRBJ2-1; D gene unclear. The CDR3 totals 13 residues. Trimming removed 2 bases at V and 4 bases at J, with 9 bases between. Per germline, CDR1 GTSNPN and CDR2 SVGIG (reference sequence). CDR3 amino acids: CAWSITGYNEQFF. In DNA, the CDR3 is TGTGCCTGGAGTATAACCGGGTACAATGAGCAGTTCTTC.

V gene TRBV5-1 combines with J gene TRBJ2-7; the match to TRBD2 covers 8 bases. The trim removed 0 bases at V and 3 bases at J, leaving 8 bases unmatched. The CDR3 contains 16 residues. Germline values: CDR1 SGHRS, CDR2 YFSETQ. The DNA for the CDR3 is TGCGCCAGCAGCTTGGGTCCAGCGGGAGAAGGCTACGAGCAGTACTTC. This gives the protein CASSLGPAGEGYEQYF.

The J gene is TRBJ1-2, the V gene TRBV7-9; 8 bases are a match to TRBD1. Germline-derived CDR1 and CDR2 are SEHNR and FQNEAQ (reference sequence). This CDR3 is 18 amino acids long. Trimming at V came to 1 base and at J to 3 bases, leaving 13 bases not matched to a gene. The DNA of the CDR3 is TGTGCCAGCAGCTTAGTCGGTACAGGGGGTCTGTCTGACTATGGCTACACCTTC. Translated, it gives CASSLVGTGGLSDYGYTF.